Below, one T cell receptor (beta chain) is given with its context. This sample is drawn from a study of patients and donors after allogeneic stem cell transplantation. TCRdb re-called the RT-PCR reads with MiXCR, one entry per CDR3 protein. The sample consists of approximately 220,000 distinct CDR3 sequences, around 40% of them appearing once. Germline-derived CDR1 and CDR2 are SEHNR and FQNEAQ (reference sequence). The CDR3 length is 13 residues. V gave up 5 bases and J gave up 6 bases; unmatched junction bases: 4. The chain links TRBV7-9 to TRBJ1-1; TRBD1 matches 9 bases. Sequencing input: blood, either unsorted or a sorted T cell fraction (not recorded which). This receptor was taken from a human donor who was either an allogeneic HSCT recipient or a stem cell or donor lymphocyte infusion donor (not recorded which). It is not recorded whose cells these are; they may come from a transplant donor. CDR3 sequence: CASSGTGGSEAFF. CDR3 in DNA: TGTGCCAGCAGCGGAACAGGGGGCTCTGAAGCTTTCTTT.